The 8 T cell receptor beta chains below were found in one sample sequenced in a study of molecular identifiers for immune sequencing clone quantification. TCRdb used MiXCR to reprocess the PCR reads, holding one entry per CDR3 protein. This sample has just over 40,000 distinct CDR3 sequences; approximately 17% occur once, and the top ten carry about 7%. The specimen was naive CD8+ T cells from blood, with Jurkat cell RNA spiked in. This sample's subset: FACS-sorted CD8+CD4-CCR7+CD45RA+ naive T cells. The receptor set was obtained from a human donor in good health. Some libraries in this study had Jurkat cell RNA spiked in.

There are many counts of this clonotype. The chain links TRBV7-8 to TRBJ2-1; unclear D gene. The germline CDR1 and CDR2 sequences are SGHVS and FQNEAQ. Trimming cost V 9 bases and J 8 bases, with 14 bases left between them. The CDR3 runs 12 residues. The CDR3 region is CASQVGSDEQFF. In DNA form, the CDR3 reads TGTGCCAGTCAAGTGGGTTCAGATGAGCAGTTCTTC.

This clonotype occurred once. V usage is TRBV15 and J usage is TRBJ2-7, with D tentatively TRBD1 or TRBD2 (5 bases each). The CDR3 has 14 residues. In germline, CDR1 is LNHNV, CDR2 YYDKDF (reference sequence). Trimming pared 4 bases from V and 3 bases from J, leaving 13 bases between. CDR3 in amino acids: CATSNRDVSYEQYF. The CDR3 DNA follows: TGTGCCACCAGCAACCGGGACGTAAGCTACGAGCAGTACTTC. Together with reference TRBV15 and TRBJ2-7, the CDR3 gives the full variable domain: DAMVIQNPRYQVTQFGKPVTLSCSQTLNHNVMYWYQQKSSQAPKLLFHYYDKDFNNEADTPDNFQSRRPNTSFCFLDIRSPGLGDTAMYLCATSNRDVSYEQYFGPGTRLTVT.

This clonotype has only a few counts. CDR3 bases: TGTGCCAGTAGTCGGACAGGAATTCTTTTTGACTATGGCTACACCTTC. Translated, it gives CASSRTGILFDYGYTF. The V call is TRBV19, the J call TRBJ1-2; 7 bases match TRBD1. The CDR3 runs to 16 residues. CDR1 is LNHDA and CDR2 is SQIVND in the germline V gene (reference sequence). V lost 5 bases, J lost 3 bases, and 12 bases stayed unmatched.

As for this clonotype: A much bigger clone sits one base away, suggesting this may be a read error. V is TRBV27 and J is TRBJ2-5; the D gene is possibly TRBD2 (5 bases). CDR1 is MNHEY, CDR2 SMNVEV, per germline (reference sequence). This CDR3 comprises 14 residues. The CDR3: CASSFWSGQETQHF. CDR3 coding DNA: TGTGCCAGCAGTTTTTGGAGCGGCCAAGAGACCCAGCACTTC.

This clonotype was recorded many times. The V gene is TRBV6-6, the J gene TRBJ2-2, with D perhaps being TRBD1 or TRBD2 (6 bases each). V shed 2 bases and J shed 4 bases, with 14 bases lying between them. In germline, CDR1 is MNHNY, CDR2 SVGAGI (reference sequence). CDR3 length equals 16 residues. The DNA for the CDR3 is TGTGCCAGCAGTTACGCCTTCAGGGGAGGCACCGGGGAGCTGTTTTTT. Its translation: CASSYAFRGGTGELFF.

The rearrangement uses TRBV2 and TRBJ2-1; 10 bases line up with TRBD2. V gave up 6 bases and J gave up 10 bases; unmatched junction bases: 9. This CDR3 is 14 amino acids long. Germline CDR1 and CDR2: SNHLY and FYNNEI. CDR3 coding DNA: TGTGCCAGCAGCCCTAGCGGGAGCCTTCGGGAGCAGTTCTTC. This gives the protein CASSPSGSLREQFF.

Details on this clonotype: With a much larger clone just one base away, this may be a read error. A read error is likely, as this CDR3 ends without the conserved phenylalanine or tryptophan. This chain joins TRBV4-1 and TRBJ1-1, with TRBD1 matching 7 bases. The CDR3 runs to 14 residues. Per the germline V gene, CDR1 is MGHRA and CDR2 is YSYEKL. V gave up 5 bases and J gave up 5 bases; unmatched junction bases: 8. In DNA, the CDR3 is TGCGCCAGCAGCTTCCGACAGGGAGAGACTGAAGCTTTCTCT. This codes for CASSFRQGETEAFS.

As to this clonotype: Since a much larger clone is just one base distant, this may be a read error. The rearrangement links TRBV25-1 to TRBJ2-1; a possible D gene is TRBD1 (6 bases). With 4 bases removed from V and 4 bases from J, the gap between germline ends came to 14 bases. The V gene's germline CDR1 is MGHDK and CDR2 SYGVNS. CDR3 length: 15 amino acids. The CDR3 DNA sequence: TGTGCCAGCAGTGCTACCCGGACAGCTTACAATGAGCAGTTCTTC. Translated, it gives CASSATRTAYNEQFF.